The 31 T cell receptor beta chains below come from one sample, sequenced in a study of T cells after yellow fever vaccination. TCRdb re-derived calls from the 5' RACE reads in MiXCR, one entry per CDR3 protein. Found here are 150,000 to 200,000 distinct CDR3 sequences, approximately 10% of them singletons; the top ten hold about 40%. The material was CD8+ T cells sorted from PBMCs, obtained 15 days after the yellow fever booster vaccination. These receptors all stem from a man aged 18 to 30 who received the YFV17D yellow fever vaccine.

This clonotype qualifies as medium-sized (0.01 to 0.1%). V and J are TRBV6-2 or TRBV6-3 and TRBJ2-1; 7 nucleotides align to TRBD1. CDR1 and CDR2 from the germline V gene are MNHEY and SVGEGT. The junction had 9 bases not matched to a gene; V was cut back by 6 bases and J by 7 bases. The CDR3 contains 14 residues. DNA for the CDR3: TGTGCCAGCAGGGTGGGGACAGTGGGGAATGAGCAGTTCTTC. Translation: CASRVGTVGNEQFF.

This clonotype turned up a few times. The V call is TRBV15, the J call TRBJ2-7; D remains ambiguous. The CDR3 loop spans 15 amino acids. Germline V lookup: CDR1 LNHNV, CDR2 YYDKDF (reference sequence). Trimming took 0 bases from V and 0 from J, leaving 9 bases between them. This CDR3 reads CATSRDWGGSYEQYF. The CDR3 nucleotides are TGTGCCACCAGCAGAGATTGGGGTGGCTCCTACGAGCAGTACTTC.

The CDR3 region is CASSAAGEAETQYF. CDR3 bases: TGTGCCAGCAGCGCCGCCGGGGAAGCGGAGACCCAGTACTTC. J is TRBJ2-5 and V is TRBV7-8, with D possibly TRBD2 on 5 matching bases. Looked up from germline, CDR1 is SGHVS and CDR2 is FQNEAQ. The CDR3 contains 14 residues. The V and J ends lost 5 bases and 5 bases respectively, with 15 bases between them.

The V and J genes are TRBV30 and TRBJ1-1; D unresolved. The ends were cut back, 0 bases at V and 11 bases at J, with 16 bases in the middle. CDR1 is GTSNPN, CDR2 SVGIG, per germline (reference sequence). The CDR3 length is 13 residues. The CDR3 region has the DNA TGTGCCTGGAGTGTTGTTCATGAGGGCACGGCTTTCTTT. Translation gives CAWSVVHEGTAFF.

CDR3 sequence (DNA): TGTGCCAGCAGTCCCTCGGGAAACTTAAACACTGAAGCTTTCTTT. It is translated as CASSPSGNLNTEAFF. The chain links TRBV6-5 to TRBJ1-1; unclear D gene. The germline V gene encodes CDR1 MNHEY and CDR2 SVGAGI. The CDR3 is made up of 15 amino acids. With 5 bases removed from V and 2 bases from J, the gap between germline ends came to 15 bases.

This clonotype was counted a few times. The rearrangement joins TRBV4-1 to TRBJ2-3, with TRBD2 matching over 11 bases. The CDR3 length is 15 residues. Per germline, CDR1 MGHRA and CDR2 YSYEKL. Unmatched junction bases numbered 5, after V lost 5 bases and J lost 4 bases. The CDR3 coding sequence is TGCGCCAGCAGCAATAGCGGGGGGGCCGCAGATACGCAGTATTTT. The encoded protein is CASSNSGGAADTQYF.

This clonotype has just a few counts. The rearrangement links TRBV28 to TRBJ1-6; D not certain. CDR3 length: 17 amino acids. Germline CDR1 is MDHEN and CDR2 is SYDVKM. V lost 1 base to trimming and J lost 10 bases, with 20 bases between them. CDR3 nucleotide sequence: TGTGCCAGCAGTTTATACCTGGACTGGACCGTACGGTCACCCCTCCACTTT. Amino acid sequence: CASSLYLDWTVRSPLHF.

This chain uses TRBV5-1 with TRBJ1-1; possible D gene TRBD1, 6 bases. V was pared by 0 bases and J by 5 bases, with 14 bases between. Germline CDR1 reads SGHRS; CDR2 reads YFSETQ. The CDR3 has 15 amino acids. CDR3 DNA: TGCGCCAGCAGCTTGGGCAGGGGTATGAGGACTGAAGCTTTCTTT. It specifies CASSLGRGMRTEAFF.

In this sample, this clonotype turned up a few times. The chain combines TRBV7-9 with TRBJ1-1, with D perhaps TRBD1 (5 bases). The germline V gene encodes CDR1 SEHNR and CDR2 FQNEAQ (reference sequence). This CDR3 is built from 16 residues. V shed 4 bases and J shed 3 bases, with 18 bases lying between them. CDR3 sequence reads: CASSSTVRERDTEAFF. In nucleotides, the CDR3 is TGTGCCAGCAGCTCTACGGTCAGGGAAAGGGACACTGAAGCTTTCTTT.

This chain's CDR3 is CASSSAGGPESTDTQYF. The CDR3 region has the DNA TGTGCCAGCAGCTCAGCGGGGGGGCCAGAAAGCACAGATACGCAGTATTTT. This rearrangement joins TRBV11-2 to TRBJ2-3; 10 bases line up with TRBD2. With V trimmed by 4 bases and J by 0 bases, 7 bases remained unmatched. Germline CDR1 and CDR2: SGHAT and FQNNGV. The CDR3 totals 17 residues.

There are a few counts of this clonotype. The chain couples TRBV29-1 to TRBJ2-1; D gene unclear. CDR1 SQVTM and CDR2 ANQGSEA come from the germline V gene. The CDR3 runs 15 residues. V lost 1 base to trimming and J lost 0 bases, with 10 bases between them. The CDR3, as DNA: TGCAGCGTTGAAGCGGCCAGTAGCTCCTACAATGAGCAGTTCTTC. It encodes CSVEAASSSYNEQFF.

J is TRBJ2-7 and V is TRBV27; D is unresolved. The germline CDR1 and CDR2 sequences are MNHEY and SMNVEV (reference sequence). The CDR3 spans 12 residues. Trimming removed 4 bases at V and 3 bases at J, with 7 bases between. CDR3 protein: CASSYNGYEQYF. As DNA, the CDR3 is TGTGCCAGCAGTTACAACGGCTACGAGCAGTACTTC.

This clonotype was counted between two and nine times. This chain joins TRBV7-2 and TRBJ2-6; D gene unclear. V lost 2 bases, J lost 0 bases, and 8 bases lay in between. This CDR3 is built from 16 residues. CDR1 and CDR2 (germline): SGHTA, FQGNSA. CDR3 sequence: CASSLSPSSGANVLTF. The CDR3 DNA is TGTGCCAGCAGCTTATCCCCTTCCTCTGGGGCCAACGTCCTGACTTTC. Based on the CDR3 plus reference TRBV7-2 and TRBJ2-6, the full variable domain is GAGVSQSPSNKVTEKGKDVELRCDPISGHTALYWYRQSLGQGLEFLIYFQGNSAPDKSGLPSDRFSAERTGGSVSTLTIQRTQQEDSAVYLCASSLSPSSGANVLTFGAGSRLTVL.

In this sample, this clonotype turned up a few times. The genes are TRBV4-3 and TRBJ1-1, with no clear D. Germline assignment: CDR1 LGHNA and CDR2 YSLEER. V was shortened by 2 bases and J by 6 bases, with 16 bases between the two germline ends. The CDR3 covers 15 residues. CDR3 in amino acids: CASSQHQVWLAEAFF. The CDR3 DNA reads TGCGCCAGCAGCCAACACCAGGTGTGGTTGGCTGAAGCTTTCTTT.

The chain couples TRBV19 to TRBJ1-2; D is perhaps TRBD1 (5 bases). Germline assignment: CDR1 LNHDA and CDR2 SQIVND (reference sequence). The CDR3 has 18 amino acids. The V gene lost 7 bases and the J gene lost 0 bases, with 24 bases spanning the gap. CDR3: CASKVLQDTDPANYGYTF. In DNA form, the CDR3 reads TGTGCCAGTAAAGTCCTCCAGGACACGGACCCGGCTAACTATGGCTACACCTTC.

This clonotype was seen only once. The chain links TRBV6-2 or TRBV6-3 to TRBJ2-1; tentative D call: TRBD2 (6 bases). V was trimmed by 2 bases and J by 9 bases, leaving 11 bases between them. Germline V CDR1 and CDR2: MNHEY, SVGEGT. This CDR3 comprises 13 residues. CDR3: CASSYRRGGEQFF. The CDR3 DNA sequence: TGTGCCAGCAGTTACAGGCGGGGTGGTGAGCAGTTCTTC.

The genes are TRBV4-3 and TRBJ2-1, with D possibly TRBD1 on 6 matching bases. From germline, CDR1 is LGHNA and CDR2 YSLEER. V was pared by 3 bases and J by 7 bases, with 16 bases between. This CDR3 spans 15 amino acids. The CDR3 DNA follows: TGCGCCAGCAGCCAGGAAGACAGGCTATATAATGAGCAGTTCTTC. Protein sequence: CASSQEDRLYNEQFF.

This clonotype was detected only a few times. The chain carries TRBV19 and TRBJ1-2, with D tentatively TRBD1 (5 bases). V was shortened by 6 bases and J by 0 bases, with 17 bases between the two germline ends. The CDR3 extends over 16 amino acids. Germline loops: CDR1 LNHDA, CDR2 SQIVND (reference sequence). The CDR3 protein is CASSNPGRGSNYGYTF. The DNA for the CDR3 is TGTGCCAGTAGCAACCCGGGGAGGGGCTCTAACTATGGCTACACCTTC.

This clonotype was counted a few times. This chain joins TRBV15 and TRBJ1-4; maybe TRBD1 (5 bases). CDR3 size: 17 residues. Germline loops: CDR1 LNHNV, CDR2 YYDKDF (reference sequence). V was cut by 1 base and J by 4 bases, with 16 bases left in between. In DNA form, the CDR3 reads TGTGCCACCAGCAGAGGTCTACTGGGGCTGGTTAATGAAAAACTGTTTTTT. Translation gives CATSRGLLGLVNEKLFF. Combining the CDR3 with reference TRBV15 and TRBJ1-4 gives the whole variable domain DAMVIQNPRYQVTQFGKPVTLSCSQTLNHNVMYWYQQKSSQAPKLLFHYYDKDFNNEADTPDNFQSRRPNTSFCFLDIRSPGLGDTAMYLCATSRGLLGLVNEKLFFGSGTQLSVL.

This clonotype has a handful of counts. The CDR3 sequence is CASSDSITGTDEQFF. In nucleotides, the CDR3 is TGTGCCAGCAGTGACTCGATAACGGGGACTGACGAGCAGTTCTTC. The chain combines TRBV6-4 with TRBJ2-1; perhaps TRBD2 as D (6 bases). Germline CDR1 MRHNA, CDR2 SNTAGT. V was pared by 0 bases and J by 10 bases, with 16 bases between. The CDR3 length is 15 residues.

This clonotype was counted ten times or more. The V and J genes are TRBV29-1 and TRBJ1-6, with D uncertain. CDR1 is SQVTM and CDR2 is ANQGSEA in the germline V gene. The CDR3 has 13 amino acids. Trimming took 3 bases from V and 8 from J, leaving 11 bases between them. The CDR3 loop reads CSVDTGDDSPLHF. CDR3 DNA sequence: TGCAGCGTTGACACTGGGGATGATTCACCCCTCCACTTT.

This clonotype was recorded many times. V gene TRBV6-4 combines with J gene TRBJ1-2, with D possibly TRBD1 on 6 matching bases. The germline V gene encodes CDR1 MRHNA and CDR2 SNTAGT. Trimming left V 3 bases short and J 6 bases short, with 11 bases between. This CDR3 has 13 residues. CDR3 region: CASSDSGTHGYTF. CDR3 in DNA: TGTGCCAGCAGTGATTCCGGGACACATGGCTACACCTTC.

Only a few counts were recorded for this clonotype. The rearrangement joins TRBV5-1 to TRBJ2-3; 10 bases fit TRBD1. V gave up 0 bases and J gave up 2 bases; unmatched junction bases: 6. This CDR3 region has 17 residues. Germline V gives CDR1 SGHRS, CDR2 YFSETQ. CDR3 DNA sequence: TGCGCCAGCAGCTTGGATGCGACAGGGGGCCCCACAGATACGCAGTATTTT. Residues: CASSLDATGGPTDTQYF.

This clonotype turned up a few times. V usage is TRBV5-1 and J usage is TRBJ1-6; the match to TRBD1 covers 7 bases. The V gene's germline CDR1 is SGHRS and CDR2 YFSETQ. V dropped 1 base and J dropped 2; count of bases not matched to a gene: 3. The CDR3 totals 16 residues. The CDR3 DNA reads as TGCGCCAGCAGCTTGAGGGGGCTGACCTATAATTCACCCCTCCACTTT. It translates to CASSLRGLTYNSPLHF. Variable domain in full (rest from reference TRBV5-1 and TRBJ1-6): KAGVTQTPRYLIKTRGQQVTLSCSPISGHRSVSWYQQTPGQGLQFLFEYFSETQRNKGNFPGRFSGRQFSNSRSEMNVSTLELGDSALYLCASSLRGLTYNSPLHFGNGTRLTVT.

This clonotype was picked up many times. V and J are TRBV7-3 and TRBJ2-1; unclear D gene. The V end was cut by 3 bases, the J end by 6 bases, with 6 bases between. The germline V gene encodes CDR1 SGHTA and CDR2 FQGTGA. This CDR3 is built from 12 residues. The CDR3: CASSFLFNEQFF. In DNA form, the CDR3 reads TGTGCCAGCAGCTTTCTTTTCAATGAGCAGTTCTTC.

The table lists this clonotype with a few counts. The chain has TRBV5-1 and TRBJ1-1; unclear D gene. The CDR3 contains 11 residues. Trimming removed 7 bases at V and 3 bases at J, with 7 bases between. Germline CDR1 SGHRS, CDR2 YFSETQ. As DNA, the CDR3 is TGCGCCAGCGCGGGGTACACTGAAGCTTTCTTT. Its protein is CASAGYTEAFF.

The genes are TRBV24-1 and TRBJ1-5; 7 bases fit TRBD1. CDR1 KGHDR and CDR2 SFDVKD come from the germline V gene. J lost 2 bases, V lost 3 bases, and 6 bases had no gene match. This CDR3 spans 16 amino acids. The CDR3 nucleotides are TGTGCCACCAGTGATACCTCTGACAGGGGCAATCAGCCCCAGCATTTT. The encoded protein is CATSDTSDRGNQPQHF.

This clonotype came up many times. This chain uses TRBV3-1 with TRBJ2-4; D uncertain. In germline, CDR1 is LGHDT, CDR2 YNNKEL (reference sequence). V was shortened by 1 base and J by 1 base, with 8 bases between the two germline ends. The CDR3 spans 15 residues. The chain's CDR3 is CASSQVGLAKNIQYF. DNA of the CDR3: TGTGCCAGCAGCCAAGTGGGCCTGGCCAAAAACATTCAGTACTTC.

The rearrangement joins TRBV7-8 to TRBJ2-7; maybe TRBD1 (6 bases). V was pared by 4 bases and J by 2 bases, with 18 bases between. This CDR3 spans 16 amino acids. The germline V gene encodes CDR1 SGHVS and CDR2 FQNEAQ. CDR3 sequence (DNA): TGTGCCAGCAGCTCCCTCTTCCGGGACACTGCCTACGAGCAGTACTTC. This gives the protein CASSSLFRDTAYEQYF.

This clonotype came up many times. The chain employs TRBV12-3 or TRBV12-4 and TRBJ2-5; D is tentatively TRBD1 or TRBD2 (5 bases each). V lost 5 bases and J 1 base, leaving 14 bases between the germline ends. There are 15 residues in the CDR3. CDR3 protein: CASSAARDPQETQYF. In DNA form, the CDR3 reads TGTGCCAGCAGTGCCGCTCGGGACCCCCAAGAGACCCAGTACTTC.

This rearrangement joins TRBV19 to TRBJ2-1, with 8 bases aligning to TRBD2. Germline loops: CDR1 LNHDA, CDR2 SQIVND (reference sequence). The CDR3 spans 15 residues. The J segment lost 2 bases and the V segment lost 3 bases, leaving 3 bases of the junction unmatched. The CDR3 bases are TGTGCCAGTAGTATGGCGGGGGGTACCTACAATGAGCAGTTCTTC. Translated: CASSMAGGTYNEQFF.